The following is a TCR beta chain sequence with its context. J gave up 8 bases and V 2 bases, and 6 bases lay outside the gene matches. The CDR3 extends over 13 amino acids. The germline CDR1 and CDR2 sequences are SQVTM and ANQGSEA. This entry is derived from a study of T cells in localized non-small cell lung cancer. Sequencing was performed with immunoSEQ multiplex PCR; in TCRdb, only in-frame clones are kept and a portion is missing. Of some 1,500 clones listed, 25% to 30% are singletons. Sequencing was performed on normal lung tissue next to the tumor, taken before any cancer treatment. The TCR sequence derives from a woman between 18 and 55 years old with stage III lung adenocarcinoma. The gene calls are TRBV29-1 and TRBJ2-1; 7 positions agree with TRBD1. DNA for the CDR3: TGCAGCGTTGAAATGCACAGGGGCGATGAGCAGTTCTTC. It codes for CSVEMHRGDEQFF.